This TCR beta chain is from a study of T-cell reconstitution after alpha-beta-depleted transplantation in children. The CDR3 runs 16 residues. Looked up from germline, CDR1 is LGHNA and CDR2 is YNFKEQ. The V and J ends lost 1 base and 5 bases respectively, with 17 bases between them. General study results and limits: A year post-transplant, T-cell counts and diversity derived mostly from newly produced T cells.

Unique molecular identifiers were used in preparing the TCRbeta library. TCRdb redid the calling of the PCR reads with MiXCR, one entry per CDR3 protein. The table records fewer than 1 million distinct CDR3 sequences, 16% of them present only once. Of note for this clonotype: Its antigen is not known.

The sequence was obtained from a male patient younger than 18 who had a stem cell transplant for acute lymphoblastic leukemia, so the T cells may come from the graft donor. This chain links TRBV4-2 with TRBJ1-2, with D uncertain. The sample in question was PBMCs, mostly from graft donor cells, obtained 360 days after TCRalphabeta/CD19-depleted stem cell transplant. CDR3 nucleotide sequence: TGTGCCAGCAGCCAAGTACAGTCGGGGTCCCTTTATGGCTACACCTTC. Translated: CASSQVQSGSLYGYTF.